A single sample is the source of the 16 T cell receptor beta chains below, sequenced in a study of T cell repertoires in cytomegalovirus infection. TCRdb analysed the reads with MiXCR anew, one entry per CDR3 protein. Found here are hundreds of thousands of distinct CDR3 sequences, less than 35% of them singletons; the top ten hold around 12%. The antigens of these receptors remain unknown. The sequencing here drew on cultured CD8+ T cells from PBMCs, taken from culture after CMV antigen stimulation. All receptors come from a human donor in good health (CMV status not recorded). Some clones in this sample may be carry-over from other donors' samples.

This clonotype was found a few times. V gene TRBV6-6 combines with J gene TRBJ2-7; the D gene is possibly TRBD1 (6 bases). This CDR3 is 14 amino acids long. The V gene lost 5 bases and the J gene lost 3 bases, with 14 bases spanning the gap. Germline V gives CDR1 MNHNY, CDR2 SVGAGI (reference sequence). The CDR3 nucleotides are TGTGCCAGCAGTCCCCGGGACAAAGGCTACGAGCAGTACTTC. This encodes CASSPRDKGYEQYF.

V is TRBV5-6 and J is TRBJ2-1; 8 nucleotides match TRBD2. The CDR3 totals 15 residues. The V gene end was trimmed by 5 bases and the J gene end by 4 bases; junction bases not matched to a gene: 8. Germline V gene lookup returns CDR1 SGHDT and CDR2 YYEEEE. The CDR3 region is CASRPRRGAYNEQFF. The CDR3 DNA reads TGTGCCAGCAGACCAAGGCGGGGGGCTTACAATGAGCAGTTCTTC.

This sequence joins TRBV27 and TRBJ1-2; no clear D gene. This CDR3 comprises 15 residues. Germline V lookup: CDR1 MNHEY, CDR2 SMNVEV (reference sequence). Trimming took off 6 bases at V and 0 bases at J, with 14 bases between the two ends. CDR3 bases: TGTGCCAGCAGATCAGAGGCGGATTCTAACTATGGCTACACCTTC. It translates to CASRSEADSNYGYTF.

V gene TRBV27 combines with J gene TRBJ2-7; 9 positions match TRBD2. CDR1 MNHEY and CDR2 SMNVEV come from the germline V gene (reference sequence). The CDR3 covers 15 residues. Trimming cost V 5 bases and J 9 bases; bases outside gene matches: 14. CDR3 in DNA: TGTGCCAGCAGTCCCCCGGAGCGGGGGGCTAGTGGGCAGTACTTC. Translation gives CASSPPERGASGQYF.

CDR3 amino acids: CASTGGPAGNSYNEQFF. CDR3 sequence (DNA): TGTGCCAGCACCGGCGGACCGGCAGGAAATTCCTACAATGAGCAGTTCTTC. The V gene is TRBV12-3 or TRBV12-4, the J gene TRBJ2-1; no reliable D call. This CDR3 has 17 amino acids. V was clipped by 7 bases and J by 1 base, with 20 bases between them.

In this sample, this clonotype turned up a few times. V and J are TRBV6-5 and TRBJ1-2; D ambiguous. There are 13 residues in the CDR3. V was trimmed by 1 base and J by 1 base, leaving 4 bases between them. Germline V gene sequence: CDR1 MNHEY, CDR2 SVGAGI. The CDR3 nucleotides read TGTGCCAGCAGTTACTACCGTAACTATGGCTACACCTTC. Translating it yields CASSYYRNYGYTF.

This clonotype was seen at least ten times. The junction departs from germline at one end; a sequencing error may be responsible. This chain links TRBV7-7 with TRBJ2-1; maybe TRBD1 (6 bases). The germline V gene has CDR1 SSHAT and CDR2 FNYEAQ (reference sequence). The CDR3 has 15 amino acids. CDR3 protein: CASSLSLGQYNEQFF. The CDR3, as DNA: TGTGCTAGCAGCTTATCCCTCGGACAGTACAATGAGCAGTTCTTC.

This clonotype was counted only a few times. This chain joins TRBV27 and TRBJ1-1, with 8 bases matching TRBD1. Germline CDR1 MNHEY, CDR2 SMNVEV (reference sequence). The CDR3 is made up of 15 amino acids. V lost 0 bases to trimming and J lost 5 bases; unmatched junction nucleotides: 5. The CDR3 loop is CASSLSGRGLTEAFF. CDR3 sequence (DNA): TGTGCCAGCAGTTTATCAGGCAGGGGGCTTACTGAAGCTTTCTTT.

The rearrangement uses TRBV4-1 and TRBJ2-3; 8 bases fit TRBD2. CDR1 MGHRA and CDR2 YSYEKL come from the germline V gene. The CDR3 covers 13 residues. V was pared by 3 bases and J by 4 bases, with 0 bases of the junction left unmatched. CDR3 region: CASSQGLADTQYF. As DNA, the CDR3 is TGCGCCAGCAGCCAGGGACTAGCAGATACGCAGTATTTT.

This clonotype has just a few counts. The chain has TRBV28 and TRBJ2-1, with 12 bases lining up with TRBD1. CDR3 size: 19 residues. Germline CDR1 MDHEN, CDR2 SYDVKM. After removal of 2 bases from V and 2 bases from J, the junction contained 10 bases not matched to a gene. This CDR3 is CASSLPGQGASVAYNEQFF. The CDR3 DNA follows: TGTGCCAGCAGTTTACCGGGACAGGGGGCGAGCGTGGCCTACAATGAGCAGTTCTTC.

As DNA, the CDR3 is TGTGCCAGTAGTTCCCTCGAGGGAGAGACCCAGTACTTC. Protein sequence: CASSSLEGETQYF. The rearrangement uses TRBV19 and TRBJ2-5; a possible D gene is TRBD2 (5 bases). Germline assignment: CDR1 LNHDA and CDR2 SQIVND (reference sequence). Trimming left V 5 bases short and J 4 bases short, with 11 bases between. CDR3 length equals 13 residues.

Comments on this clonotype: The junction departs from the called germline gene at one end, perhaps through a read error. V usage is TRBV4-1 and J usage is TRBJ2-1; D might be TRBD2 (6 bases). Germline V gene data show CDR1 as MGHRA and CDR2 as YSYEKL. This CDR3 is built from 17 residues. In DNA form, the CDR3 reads TGCGCCAGCAGCAAAGATATCGTCTACGGGGGCTACAATGAGCAGTTCTTC. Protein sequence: CASSKDIVYGGYNEQFF.

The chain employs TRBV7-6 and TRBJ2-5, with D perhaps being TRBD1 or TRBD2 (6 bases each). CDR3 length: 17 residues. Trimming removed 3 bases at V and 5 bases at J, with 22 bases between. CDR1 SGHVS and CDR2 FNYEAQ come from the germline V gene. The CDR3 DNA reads TGTGCCAGCAGCTTCCTTAAAGGGGGGAAGGACTTGGAGACCCAGTACTTC. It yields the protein CASSFLKGGKDLETQYF.

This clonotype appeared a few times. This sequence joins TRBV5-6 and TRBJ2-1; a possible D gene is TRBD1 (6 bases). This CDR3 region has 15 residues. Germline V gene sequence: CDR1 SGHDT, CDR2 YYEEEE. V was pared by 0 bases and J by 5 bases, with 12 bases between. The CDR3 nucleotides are TGTGCCAGCAGCTTGGGGGGGCGCAGAGACAATGAGCAGTTCTTC. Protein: CASSLGGRRDNEQFF. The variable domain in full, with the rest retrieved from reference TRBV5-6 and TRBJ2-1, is DAGVTQSPTHLIKTRGQQVTLRCSPKSGHDTVSWYQQALGQGPQFIFQYYEEEERQRGNFPDRFSGHQFPNYSSELNVNALLLGDSALYLCASSLGGRRDNEQFFGPGTRLTVL.

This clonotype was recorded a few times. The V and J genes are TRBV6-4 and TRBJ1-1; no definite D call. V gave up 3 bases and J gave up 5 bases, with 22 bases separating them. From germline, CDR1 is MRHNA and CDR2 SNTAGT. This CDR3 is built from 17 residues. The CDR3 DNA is TGTGCCAGCAGTGAAAAGACGCAACCTGGACCTCGGACTGAAGCTTTCTTT. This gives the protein CASSEKTQPGPRTEAFF.

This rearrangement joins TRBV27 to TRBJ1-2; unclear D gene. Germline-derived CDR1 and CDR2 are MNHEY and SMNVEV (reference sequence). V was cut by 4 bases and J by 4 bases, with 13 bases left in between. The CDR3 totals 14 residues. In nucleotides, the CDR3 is TGTGCCAGCAGTTCTTATAGGGAGGGCTATGGCTACACCTTC. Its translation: CASSSYREGYGYTF.